The next 8 T cell receptor beta chains were all read from a single sample in a study of vaccination and CD4 T cells after COVID-19. What these receptors recognize is not known. Cultured CD4+ T-cell DNA underwent Oncomine TCR Beta short-read sequencing. Via MiXCR, TCRdb re-called the PCR reads, giving one row per CDR3 protein. The table lists around 3,000 distinct CDR3 sequences, over 25% of them singletons. Treatment in this sample: 10-day PBMC culture with coronavirus spike peptide pools or control peptides (ViraFEST assay). From the unexposed donor, CD4+ T cells were collected ahead of the COVID-19 pandemic (2011-2018). The sequencing sample was made of CD4+ T cells from blood, cultured in vitro. The source of these receptors is a human donor in good health.

This clonotype was found a few times. This sequence joins TRBV4-1 and TRBJ2-5, with 11 bases aligning to TRBD2. This CDR3 is 16 amino acids long. Germline loops: CDR1 MGHRA, CDR2 YSYEKL. V shed 4 bases and J 1 base; nucleotides not matched to a gene: 5. CDR3 DNA: TGCGCCAGCAGCCGAACGGGACTAGCGGCCCAAGAGACCCAGTACTTC. It specifies CASSRTGLAAQETQYF.

In this sample, this clonotype turned up a few times. The chain uses TRBV7-3 and TRBJ1-1; D ambiguous. The CDR3 has 14 amino acids. Deletions cut 5 bases from V and 8 bases from J, with 18 bases between. Looked up from germline, CDR1 is SGHTA and CDR2 is FQGTGA. The CDR3 loop is CASSASPGRVEAFF. DNA of the CDR3: TGTGCCAGCAGCGCGAGCCCCGGACGGGTAGAAGCTTTCTTT.

The V gene is TRBV10-3, the J gene TRBJ1-2; 7 bases map to TRBD1. The V gene's germline CDR1 is ENHRY and CDR2 SYGVKD. This CDR3 spans 13 amino acids. Trimming took 3 bases from V and 8 from J; bases not matched to a gene: 6. CDR3 coding DNA: TGTGCCATCAGTGAATGGGACAGATTAGGCTACACCTTC. Its protein is CAISEWDRLGYTF.

The rearrangement joins TRBV11-2 to TRBJ2-5, with D unclear. Trimming pared 3 bases from V and 1 base from J, leaving 12 bases between. The germline gives CDR1 SGHAT, CDR2 FQNNGV. The length of the CDR3 is 15 residues. CDR3 in DNA: TGTGCCAGCAGCTTTGGACCCCTTTCCCAAGAGACCCAGTACTTC. Amino acids: CASSFGPLSQETQYF.

This clonotype was found a few times. The chain carries TRBV6-5 and TRBJ1-5, with a possible D match to TRBD1 (6 bases). Trimming stripped 0 bases from V and 7 bases from J, with 13 bases between. Germline V gene lookup returns CDR1 MNHEY and CDR2 SVGAGI. This CDR3 is built from 15 residues. CDR3 sequence (DNA): TGTGCCAGCAGTTACTCCATGGCAGGGGAACAGCCCCAGCATTTT. It yields the protein CASSYSMAGEQPQHF.

The chain carries TRBV19 and TRBJ1-1; 10 bases align to TRBD1. The CDR3 contains 14 residues. V was clipped by 7 bases and J by 4 bases; unmatched bases: 6. Germline values: CDR1 LNHDA, CDR2 SQIVND (reference sequence). Here the CDR3 DNA reads TGTGCCAGTAAAGGCGGGGACAGGGGCACTGAAGCTTTCTTT. Translation: CASKGGDRGTEAFF.

This clonotype came up a few times. V gene TRBV7-2 combines with J gene TRBJ1-2; D might be TRBD1 (6 bases). From germline, CDR1 is SGHTA and CDR2 FQGNSA. V was cut by 1 base and J by 6 bases, with 9 bases left in between. The CDR3 has 13 residues. CDR3 protein: CASSLGAGDGYTF. Here the CDR3 DNA reads TGTGCCAGCAGCTTAGGGGCAGGGGATGGCTACACCTTC.

V is TRBV21-1 and J is TRBJ1-1; TRBD1, the table's D call, was not compared with the DNA. TRBV21-1 is noted as a pseudogene. The CDR3 is made up of 14 amino acids. CDR3 loop: CASSFPPPDTEAFF. Written as DNA, the CDR3 is TGTGCCAGCAGTTTCCCCCCCCCAGACACTGAAGCTTTCTTT.